The 16 T cell receptor beta chains below come from one sample, sequenced in a study of control samples from healthy donors and cancer patients. Generated by immunoSEQ multiplex PCR, the TCRdb table keeps only in-frame clones and is missing some. This repertoire shows 150,000 to 200,000 clones, about 90% found once; its top ten account for 12%. The specimen was blood. These receptors all stem from a man aged 30 to 45 in good health.

V usage is TRBV4-1 and J usage is TRBJ2-7; D is unclear. This CDR3 has 17 amino acids. Germline CDR1 is MGHRA and CDR2 is YSYEKL. Trimming shortened V by 0 bases and J by 0 bases, and 15 bases separated the two germline ends. The CDR3: CASSQDLLTSDSYEQYF. In DNA, the CDR3 is TGCGCCAGCAGCCAAGATCTGCTCACCTCGGACTCCTACGAGCAGTACTTC.

This chain joins TRBV10-3 and TRBJ2-1; a possible D gene is TRBD2 (5 bases). Looked up from germline, CDR1 is ENHRY and CDR2 is SYGVKD. There are 16 residues in the CDR3. V was pared by 1 base and J by 7 bases, with 17 bases between. The CDR3 DNA is TGTGCCATCAGTGAGTACCGTGAGGGCGAGGAAAATGAGCAGTTCTTC. It encodes CAISEYREGEENEQFF.

The gene calls are TRBV28 and TRBJ2-1; 11 bases agree with TRBD2. This CDR3 region has 14 residues. V was pared by 3 bases and J by 7 bases, with 2 bases of the junction left unmatched. Germline V gene data show CDR1 as MDHEN and CDR2 as SYDVKM. DNA for the CDR3: TGTGCCAGCAGTTTTCTAGCGGGGGGTAATGAGCAGTTCTTC. This encodes CASSFLAGGNEQFF.

The rearrangement joins TRBV25-1 to TRBJ1-2; the D gene is possibly TRBD1 (5 bases). The length of the CDR3 is 14 residues. CDR1 and CDR2 from the germline V gene are MGHDK and SYGVNS. V was pared by 1 base and J by 4 bases, with 10 bases between. This chain's CDR3 is CASSESGDLYGYTF. The CDR3 nucleotides read TGTGCCAGCAGTGAATCGGGGGACCTCTATGGCTACACCTTC.

The rearrangement joins TRBV19 to TRBJ1-5; D remains ambiguous. Trimming shortened V by 5 bases and J by 3 bases, and 11 bases separated the two germline ends. The CDR3 loop spans 14 amino acids. Germline V gene data show CDR1 as LNHDA and CDR2 as SQIVND (reference sequence). The CDR3 spells CASSPGRFNQPQHF. The CDR3 nucleotides read TGTGCCAGTAGTCCCGGGAGATTCAATCAGCCCCAGCATTTT.

This sequence joins TRBV3-1 (or the pseudogene TRBV3-2) and TRBJ2-6; the D is unclear. The CDR3 covers 16 residues. Trimming took off 0 bases at V and 0 bases at J, with 6 bases between the two ends. The germline gives CDR1 LGHDT, CDR2 YNNKEL (reference sequence). DNA of the CDR3: TGTGCCAGCAGCCAAGAATACAACTCTGGGGCCAACGTCCTGACTTTC. As protein: CASSQEYNSGANVLTF.

This chain links TRBV5-1 with TRBJ2-7, with 7 bases that match TRBD2. The CDR3 extends over 17 amino acids. Germline-derived CDR1 and CDR2 are SGHRS and YFSETQ. Unmatched junction bases numbered 17, after V lost 5 bases and J lost 3 bases. The CDR3, as DNA: TGCGCCAGCAGGGGGGGGGAATCCCGGACGGAGCTCTACGAGCAGTACTTC. This encodes CASRGGESRTELYEQYF. Together with reference TRBV5-1 and TRBJ2-7, the CDR3 gives the full variable domain: KAGVTQTPRYLIKTRGQQVTLSCSPISGHRSVSWYQQTPGQGLQFLFEYFSETQRNKGNFPGRFSGRQFSNSRSEMNVSTLELGDSALYLCASRGGESRTELYEQYFGPGTRLTVT.

J is TRBJ2-1 and V is TRBV7-2; no definite D call. V was pared by 8 bases and J by 8 bases, with 10 bases between. Germline V CDR1 and CDR2: SGHTA, FQGNSA. The CDR3 consists of 11 residues. The CDR3 protein is CASGWKDEQFF. The CDR3 DNA reads TGTGCCAGCGGATGGAAGGATGAGCAGTTCTTC.

V is TRBV9 and J is TRBJ2-3; TRBD1 agrees at 7 bases. The CDR3 is 16 residues long. V lost 2 bases and J lost 2; bases outside the gene matches: 8. Germline V gene data show CDR1 as SGDLS and CDR2 as YYNGEE. CDR3 sequence: CASSVATTGITDTQYF. The CDR3 DNA sequence: TGTGCCAGCAGCGTGGCGACGACAGGGATCACAGATACGCAGTATTTT.

CDR3 sequence: CASSQEILGSEAGYNEQFF. CDR3 nucleotide sequence: TGCGCCAGCAGCCAAGAGATACTGGGGTCGGAGGCGGGCTACAATGAGCAGTTCTTC. The gene calls are TRBV4-3 and TRBJ2-1, with D possibly being TRBD2 (5 bases). Germline values: CDR1 LGHNA, CDR2 YSLEER. The V gene lost 0 bases and the J gene lost 3 bases, with 21 bases spanning the gap. The CDR3 has 19 amino acids.

This clone has just a few counts. The rearrangement joins TRBV2 to TRBJ1-2; D unclear. Germline V gives CDR1 SNHLY, CDR2 FYNNEI. The CDR3 sequence is 13 residues long. Trimming pared 7 bases from V and 6 bases from J, leaving 15 bases between. The CDR3 is CASNGRAVDGYTF. The CDR3 bases are TGTGCCAGCAACGGACGCGCGGTAGATGGCTACACCTTC.

The genes are TRBV5-4 and TRBJ2-5; D tentatively fits TRBD1 or TRBD2 (5 bases each). The CDR3 runs to 13 residues. V was clipped by 3 bases and J by 0 bases, with 6 bases between them. Germline loops: CDR1 SGHNT, CDR2 YYREEE (reference sequence). The CDR3 sequence is CASSWGYQETQYF. In nucleotides, the CDR3 is TGTGCCAGCAGCTGGGGGTACCAAGAGACCCAGTACTTC.

The chain carries TRBV7-2 and TRBJ2-5, with no clear D. Per germline, CDR1 SGHTA and CDR2 FQGNSA. This CDR3 spans 13 amino acids. The V and J ends lost 2 bases and 7 bases respectively, with 11 bases between them. The CDR3 here is CASSLHPGTTQYF. The CDR3 region has the DNA TGTGCCAGCAGCTTACATCCCGGTACGACCCAGTACTTC.

This clone was seen a handful of times. The chain has TRBV6-5 and TRBJ1-1; D perhaps matches TRBD1 (6 bases). Per germline, CDR1 MNHEY and CDR2 SVGAGI. Trimming cost V 4 bases and J 1 base, with 7 bases left between them. This CDR3 is built from 13 residues. The CDR3 DNA reads TGTGCCAGCAGTTGGGGACAGAACACTGAAGCTTTCTTT. Translating it yields CASSWGQNTEAFF.

The rearrangement uses TRBV20-1 and TRBJ1-5; tentatively, D is TRBD1 (6 bases). CDR1 is DFQATT and CDR2 is SNEGSKA in the germline V gene (reference sequence). The CDR3 spans 13 residues. V gave up 3 bases and J gave up 5 bases, with 11 bases separating them. CDR3 in DNA: TGCAGTGCTAGTAGGGACAAAGATCAGCCCCAGCATTTT. This gives the protein CSASRDKDQPQHF.

This clone was seen only a few times. J is TRBJ1-5 and V is TRBV6-4, with 12 bases identical to TRBD1. There are 17 residues in the CDR3. V shed 7 bases and J 1 base; nucleotides not matched to a gene: 8. Germline V CDR1 and CDR2: MRHNA, SNTAGT. DNA for the CDR3: TGTGCCAGCATTGCCGGGACAGGGGGCCCAAGCAATCAGCCCCAGCATTTT. It specifies CASIAGTGGPSNQPQHF.